Given below is one T cell receptor (beta chain) in context. Its antigen is still unknown. The entry originates in a study of post-analysis software for immune sequencing data. Study-wide points: The F measure placed samples prepared in the same batch into strongly shared clusters. Multiple sclerosis patients had significantly lower normalized Chao1 diversity than controls. The five TRBV segments detected at higher frequency in patients than in controls included TRBV5-6, TRBV5-1 and TRBV20-1.

Tagging with unique molecular identifiers was a feature of the TCR beta cDNA libraries. T cells, about 0.95 to 10 million of them, yielded roughly 550,000 cDNA molecules. TCRdb independently ran MiXCR on the PCR reads; one entry per CDR3 protein. The sample carries some 890,000 distinct CDR3 sequences, 53% recorded once. Trimming took 0 bases from V and 7 from J; bases not matched to a gene: 7. The CDR3 contains 14 residues. From germline, CDR1 is SGHDT and CDR2 YYEEEE. This clonotype was sampled from a girl aged 5-17 years with multiple sclerosis. Sequenced: blood. The chain carries TRBV5-6 and TRBJ2-7; 7 bases are shared with TRBD2. The CDR3 region is CASSLARRAGEQYF. The CDR3 coding sequence is TGTGCCAGCAGCTTGGCTAGGCGAGCGGGAGAGCAGTACTTC.